One and the same sample provided the 27 T cell receptor beta chains below, sequenced in a study of blood T cells in healthy people across ages. Next came a second PCR, run for about 7 to 12 cycles, which used a sample-barcoded 5' primer along with a J-beta primer mix. TCRdb re-analysed the 5' RACE reads in MiXCR, keeping a single row per CDR3 protein. The sample includes hundreds of thousands of distinct CDR3 sequences, roughly two fifths of them seen just once. Sequenced: blood. The source is a man older than 75 in good health.

This clonotype was counted ten times or more. The chain employs TRBV29-1 and TRBJ2-7, with 11 bases lining up with TRBD1. Germline trimming cut 7 bases from V and 2 bases from J; bases unmatched to any gene: 4. From germline, CDR1 is SQVTM and CDR2 ANQGSEA. The CDR3 has 13 amino acids. The CDR3 spells CSARGQGAYEQYF. DNA of the CDR3: TGCAGCGCACGGGGACAGGGGGCCTACGAGCAGTACTTC.

This chain joins TRBV20-1 and TRBJ2-2, with D possibly being TRBD1 (6 bases). CDR1 DFQATT and CDR2 SNEGSKA come from the germline V gene (reference sequence). The germline V and J ends were trimmed by 2 bases and 2 bases, with 12 bases remaining between them. The CDR3 totals 15 residues. CDR3 residues: CSARPGHRNTGELFF. Written as DNA, the CDR3 is TGCAGTGCTAGACCGGGACATCGAAACACCGGGGAGCTGTTTTTT.

The V call is TRBV28, the J call TRBJ1-2; a possible D gene is TRBD1 (5 bases). The germline gives CDR1 MDHEN, CDR2 SYDVKM. CDR3 length: 15 residues. The ends were cut back, 5 bases at V and 0 bases at J, with 13 bases in the middle. The CDR3 sequence is CASSPSGGPNYGYTF. CDR3 nucleotide sequence: TGTGCCAGCAGTCCCTCGGGGGGACCTAACTATGGCTACACCTTC.

This clonotype was counted a few times. The chain joins TRBV12-3 or TRBV12-4 to TRBJ2-1, with D perhaps matching TRBD1 or TRBD2 (5 bases each). The germline V and J ends were trimmed by 7 bases and 2 bases, with 15 bases remaining between them. The CDR3 is 15 amino acids. The CDR3 sequence is CASTLAGGTYNEQFF. In nucleotides, the CDR3 is TGTGCCAGCACGCTAGCTGGGGGTACCTACAATGAGCAGTTCTTC.

This clonotype is a singleton in its sample. The chain joins TRBV14 to TRBJ1-1; 11 bases fit TRBD1. Germline-derived CDR1 and CDR2 are SGHDN and FVKESK. V trimming: 8 bases; J trimming: 4 bases; junction bases outside the gene matches: 6. The CDR3 runs 14 residues. The CDR3 DNA sequence: TGTGCCAGCGGACTCGGGACAGGGGGCACTGAAGCTTTCTTT. Encoded protein: CASGLGTGGTEAFF.

This sequence joins TRBV7-2 and TRBJ2-1; D is unclear. V was shortened by 3 bases and J by 8 bases, with 8 bases between the two germline ends. From germline, CDR1 is SGHTA and CDR2 FQGNSA. This CDR3 has 12 amino acids. CDR3 region: CASSLARDEQFF. Here the CDR3 DNA reads TGTGCCAGCAGCTTGGCCCGGGATGAGCAGTTCTTC.

This clonotype showed up just a few times. The CDR3 sequence: CASTLAGQGNEQFF. CDR3 DNA sequence: TGCGCCAGCACCCTCGCGGGACAGGGCAATGAGCAGTTCTTC. This chain links TRBV5-1 with TRBJ2-1; 9 bases match TRBD1. CDR1 and CDR2 from the germline V gene are SGHRS and YFSETQ. This CDR3 is 14 amino acids long. Trimming at V came to 6 bases and at J to 6 bases, leaving 7 bases not matched to a gene.

In its sample, this clonotype was seen many times. This chain links TRBV4-3 with TRBJ2-1; 10 bases are shared with TRBD2. Germline V gene data show CDR1 as LGHNA and CDR2 as YSLEER. The CDR3 loop spans 16 amino acids. V lost 1 base, J lost 6 bases, and 6 bases stayed unmatched. The CDR3, as DNA: TGCGCCAGCAGCCAAGGCCTAGCGGGGGCCGCCAATGAGCAGTTCTTC. It translates to CASSQGLAGAANEQFF.

This clonotype was observed a few times. The V and J genes are TRBV25-1 and TRBJ2-1, with unresolved D. V shed 7 bases and J shed 5 bases, with 9 bases lying between them. CDR1 and CDR2 from the germline V gene are MGHDK and SYGVNS. There are 12 residues in the CDR3. The CDR3 bases are TGTGCCAGCACAGAGAGGAACAATGAGCAGTTCTTC. It is translated as CASTERNNEQFF.

The chain combines TRBV2 with TRBJ2-1; 9 bases line up with TRBD2. V trimming: 1 base; J trimming: 9 bases; junction bases outside the gene matches: 7. Germline V gives CDR1 SNHLY, CDR2 FYNNEI. The CDR3 extends over 15 amino acids. Written as DNA, the CDR3 is TGTGCCAGCAGTGAAGTTAGCGGGAGTAGTAGTGAGCAGTTCTTC. Translation: CASSEVSGSSSEQFF.

The chain uses TRBV7-8 and TRBJ2-2; possibly TRBD2 for D (6 bases). The CDR3 sequence is 16 residues long. V lost 1 base and J lost 2, with 11 bases in between. The V gene's germline CDR1 is SGHVS and CDR2 FQNEAQ. CDR3 loop: CASSLVGTPNTGELFF. CDR3 in DNA: TGTGCCAGCAGCTTAGTCGGGACTCCAAACACCGGGGAGCTGTTTTTT.

The sample holds a few counts of this clonotype. This chain links TRBV7-2 with TRBJ2-6, with D possibly being TRBD1 (5 bases). In germline, CDR1 is SGHTA, CDR2 FQGNSA. With 8 bases removed from V and 0 bases from J, the gap between germline ends came to 14 bases. This CDR3 has 16 amino acids. As DNA, the CDR3 is TGTGCCAGCGGAAGGGGCGGTAGCTCTGGGGCCAACGTCCTGACTTTC. The encoded protein is CASGRGGSSGANVLTF.

This chain connects TRBV21-1 to TRBJ2-1. TRBV21-1 is classified as a pseudogene. The CDR3 has 16 amino acids. The CDR3 is CASSKDRGLRYNEQFF. The CDR3 nucleotides are TGTGCCAGCAGCAAAGACAGAGGGCTCCGGTACAATGAGCAGTTCTTC.

In its sample, this clonotype was seen once. The chain carries TRBV20-1 and TRBJ2-3, with 9 bases fitting TRBD2. V shed 3 bases, J shed 2 bases, and the junction held 6 bases outside the gene matches. Germline-derived CDR1 and CDR2 are DFQATT and SNEGSKA (reference sequence). The CDR3 has 15 amino acids. The CDR3 coding sequence is TGCAGTGCTAGGATAGCGGGAGTGGTCACAGATACGCAGTATTTT. This encodes CSARIAGVVTDTQYF.

V and J are TRBV7-2 and TRBJ2-5; no definite D call. This CDR3 is 13 amino acids long. Trimming pared 3 bases from V and 0 bases from J, leaving 5 bases between. CDR1 is SGHTA and CDR2 is FQGNSA in the germline V gene. The CDR3 region has the DNA TGTGCCAGCAGCTTCGACCACCAAGAGACCCAGTACTTC. Translated: CASSFDHQETQYF.

This clonotype was recorded a few times. The chain is built from TRBV4-3 and TRBJ2-5; 10 bases align to TRBD2. After removal of 3 bases from V and 5 bases from J, the junction contained 6 bases not matched to a gene. The CDR3 extends over 15 amino acids. Per germline, CDR1 LGHNA and CDR2 YSLEER. The CDR3 is CASSQRAGGLETQYF. In DNA, the CDR3 is TGCGCCAGCAGCCAGCGAGCGGGGGGGCTGGAGACCCAGTACTTC.

The chain couples TRBV3-1 to TRBJ2-1, with D possibly being TRBD1 (5 bases). Looked up from germline, CDR1 is LGHDT and CDR2 is YNNKEL (reference sequence). The CDR3 spans 14 residues. Trimming took 1 base from V and 4 from J, leaving 8 bases between them. CDR3 coding DNA: TGTGCCAGCAGCCAAGCGGCAGGGTACAATGAGCAGTTCTTC. Translated: CASSQAAGYNEQFF.

The V call is TRBV20-1, the J call TRBJ2-5; either TRBD1 or TRBD2 may supply D (5 bases each). Trimming stripped 2 bases from V and 2 bases from J, with 18 bases between. The CDR3 extends over 16 amino acids. The germline CDR1 and CDR2 sequences are DFQATT and SNEGSKA (reference sequence). The CDR3 loop is CSARWIGGPGQETQYF. DNA for the CDR3: TGCAGTGCTAGATGGATTGGGGGACCGGGGCAAGAGACCCAGTACTTC.

V usage is TRBV5-1 and J usage is TRBJ1-1; no clear D gene. Germline V gene lookup returns CDR1 SGHRS and CDR2 YFSETQ. CDR3 length equals 14 residues. Trimming removed 0 bases from V and 1 base from J, with 7 bases in between. The CDR3 spells CASSLEWGNTEAFF. The DNA of the CDR3 is TGCGCCAGCAGCTTGGAATGGGGGAACACTGAAGCTTTCTTT.

This clonotype was seen more than once but under ten times. The chain recombines TRBV7-2 with TRBJ1-5; D is unresolved. Trimming cost V 0 bases and J 7 bases, with 13 bases left between them. The CDR3 length is 15 residues. Germline assignment: CDR1 SGHTA and CDR2 FQGNSA. CDR3 region: CASSLAGSNQQPQHF. In DNA, the CDR3 is TGTGCCAGCAGCTTAGCGGGCAGCAATCAGCAGCCCCAGCATTTT.

V and J are TRBV28 and TRBJ2-7, with D perhaps matching TRBD1 (6 bases). Trimming took 6 bases from V and 0 from J, leaving 15 bases between them. CDR1 and CDR2 (germline): MDHEN, SYDVKM. This CDR3 region has 15 residues. CDR3 sequence reads: CASSPRGSSSYEQYF. For the CDR3, the DNA is TGTGCCAGCAGCCCTAGGGGGTCGAGCTCCTACGAGCAGTACTTC.

This clonotype was detected a few times. CDR3 residues: CASSYWDRLEAFF. CDR3 bases: TGTGCCAGCAGTTACTGGGACAGACTGGAGGCTTTCTTT. This rearrangement joins TRBV6-6 to TRBJ1-1; TRBD1 matches 7 bases. The germline V gene has CDR1 MNHNY and CDR2 SVGAGI (reference sequence). The CDR3 contains 13 residues. The trim removed 1 base at V and 11 bases at J, leaving 7 bases unmatched.

This clonotype came up a few times. J is TRBJ2-3 and V is TRBV5-1, with D perhaps given as TRBD1 or TRBD2 (5 bases each). Trimming shortened V by 4 bases and J by 5 bases, and 17 bases separated the two germline ends. Germline V gene lookup returns CDR1 SGHRS and CDR2 YFSETQ. The CDR3 length is 15 residues. The CDR3 nucleotides are TGCGCCAGCAGCCCCCCTCTGGGGACGGTAGATACGCAGTATTTT. It translates to CASSPPLGTVDTQYF. Drawing the rest from reference TRBV5-1 and TRBJ2-3, the complete variable domain is KAGVTQTPRYLIKTRGQQVTLSCSPISGHRSVSWYQQTPGQGLQFLFEYFSETQRNKGNFPGRFSGRQFSNSRSEMNVSTLELGDSALYLCASSPPLGTVDTQYFGPGTRLTVL.

This chain links TRBV27 with TRBJ2-1; 9 bases match TRBD1. The junction had 15 bases not matched to a gene; V was cut back by 5 bases and J by 4 bases. The CDR3 loop spans 18 amino acids. Germline V CDR1 and CDR2: MNHEY, SMNVEV (reference sequence). The CDR3 region has the DNA TGTGCCAGCAGTCCGGGACAGGGATCCCCCGTAGGATACAATGAGCAGTTCTTC. This encodes CASSPGQGSPVGYNEQFF.

This rearrangement joins TRBV15 to TRBJ1-5, with D unresolved. Germline V gene data show CDR1 as LNHNV and CDR2 as YYDKDF (reference sequence). The germline V and J ends were trimmed by 0 bases and 4 bases, with 4 bases remaining between them. The CDR3 consists of 13 residues. The chain's CDR3 is CATSRDFNQPQHF. The CDR3 coding sequence is TGTGCCACCAGCAGAGATTTTAATCAGCCCCAGCATTTT.

The chain is built from TRBV4-1 and TRBJ2-2; perhaps TRBD2 as D (6 bases). The V and J ends lost 1 base and 1 base respectively, with 19 bases between them. The germline gives CDR1 MGHRA, CDR2 YSYEKL. This CDR3 spans 19 amino acids. The CDR3 reads CASSQVSSGRPGNTGELFF. CDR3 sequence (DNA): TGCGCCAGCAGCCAAGTCTCTAGTGGGAGGCCTGGGAACACCGGGGAGCTGTTTTTT.

This chain uses TRBV5-1 with TRBJ1-5, with D perhaps TRBD1 (5 bases). Germline V CDR1 and CDR2: SGHRS, YFSETQ. V dropped 2 bases and J dropped 3 bases, with 9 bases sitting between them. This CDR3 has 14 residues. The CDR3 loop reads CASSLAGTNQPQHF. CDR3 nucleotides: TGCGCCAGCAGCTTAGCAGGGACCAATCAGCCCCAGCATTTT. Full variable domain (rest looked up from reference TRBV5-1 and TRBJ1-5): KAGVTQTPRYLIKTRGQQVTLSCSPISGHRSVSWYQQTPGQGLQFLFEYFSETQRNKGNFPGRFSGRQFSNSRSEMNVSTLELGDSALYLCASSLAGTNQPQHFGDGTRLSIL.